This T cell receptor beta chain was profiled in a study of cytomegalovirus exposure and HLA in healthy donors. The CDR3 contains 13 residues. Trimming took 4 bases from V and 4 from J, leaving 11 bases between them. Germline V gene sequence: CDR1 SGHNT, CDR2 YYREEE (reference sequence). 13 Jbeta primers and 60 Vbeta primers were used for the PCR. Repertoires were generated with immunoSEQ multiplex PCR, while TCRdb's copy carries only in-frame clones and drops some. The table lists about 140,000 clones, around 70% of them singletons, with around 1.6% in the top ten. This clone was observed a few times.

J is TRBJ1-2 and V is TRBV5-4, with TRBD1 as a possible D gene (5 bases). The clonotype originates from a woman aged 25 to 39 in good health and CMV-seronegative. Input material: PBMCs. CDR3 loop: CASSRPGGYGYTF. In DNA form, the CDR3 reads TGTGCCAGCAGCCGACCCGGGGGCTATGGCTACACCTTC.